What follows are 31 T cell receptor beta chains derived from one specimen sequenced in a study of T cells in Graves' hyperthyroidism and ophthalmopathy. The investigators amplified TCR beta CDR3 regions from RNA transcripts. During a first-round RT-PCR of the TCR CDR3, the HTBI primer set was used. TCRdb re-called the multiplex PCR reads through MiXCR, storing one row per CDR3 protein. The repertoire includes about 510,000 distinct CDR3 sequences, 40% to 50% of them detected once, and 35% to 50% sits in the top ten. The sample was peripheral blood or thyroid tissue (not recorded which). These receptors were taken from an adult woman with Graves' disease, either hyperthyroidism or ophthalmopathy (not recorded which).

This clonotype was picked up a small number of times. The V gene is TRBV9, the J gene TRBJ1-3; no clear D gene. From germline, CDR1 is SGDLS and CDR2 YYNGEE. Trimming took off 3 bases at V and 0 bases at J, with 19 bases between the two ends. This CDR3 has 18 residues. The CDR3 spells CASSATLLTVNSGNTIYF. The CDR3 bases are TGTGCCAGCAGCGCGACTCTTTTGACCGTCAACTCTGGAAACACCATATATTTT. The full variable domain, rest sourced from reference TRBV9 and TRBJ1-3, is DSGVTQTPKHLITATGQRVTLRCSPRSGDLSVYWYQQSLDQGLQFLIQYYNGEERAKGNILERFSAQQFPDLHSELNLSSLELGDSALYFCASSATLLTVNSGNTIYFGEGSWLTVV.

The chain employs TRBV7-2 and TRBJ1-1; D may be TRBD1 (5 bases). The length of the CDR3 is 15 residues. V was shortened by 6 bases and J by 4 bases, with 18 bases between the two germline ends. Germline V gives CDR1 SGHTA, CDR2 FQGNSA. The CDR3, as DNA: TGTGCCAGCAGATGGGACCTAACGGGGGGCACTGAAGCTTTCTTT. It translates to CASRWDLTGGTEAFF. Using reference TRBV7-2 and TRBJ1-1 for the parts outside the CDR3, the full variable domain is GAGVSQSPSNKVTEKGKDVELRCDPISGHTALYWYRQSLGQGLEFLIYFQGNSAPDKSGLPSDRFSAERTGGSVSTLTIQRTQQEDSAVYLCASRWDLTGGTEAFFGQGTRLTVV.

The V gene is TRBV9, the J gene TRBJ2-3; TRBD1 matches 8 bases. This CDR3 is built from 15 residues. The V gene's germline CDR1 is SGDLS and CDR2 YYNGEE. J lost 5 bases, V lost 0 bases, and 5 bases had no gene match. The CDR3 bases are TGTGCCAGCAGCGTAGATGGGACAGGTGGAGATACGCAGTATTTT. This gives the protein CASSVDGTGGDTQYF.

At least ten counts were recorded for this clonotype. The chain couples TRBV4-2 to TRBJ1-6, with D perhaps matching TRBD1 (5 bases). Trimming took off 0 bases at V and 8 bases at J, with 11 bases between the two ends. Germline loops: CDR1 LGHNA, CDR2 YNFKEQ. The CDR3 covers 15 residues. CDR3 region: CASSQDGHEDSPLHF. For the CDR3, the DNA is TGTGCCAGCAGCCAAGATGGACACGAGGATTCACCCCTCCACTTT.

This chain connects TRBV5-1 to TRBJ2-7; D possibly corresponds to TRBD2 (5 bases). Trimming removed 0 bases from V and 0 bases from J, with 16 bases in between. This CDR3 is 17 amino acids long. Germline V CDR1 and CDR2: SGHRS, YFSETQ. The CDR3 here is CASSLVWKDFVSYEQYF. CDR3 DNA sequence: TGCGCCAGCAGCTTGGTTTGGAAGGACTTCGTCTCCTACGAGCAGTACTTC.

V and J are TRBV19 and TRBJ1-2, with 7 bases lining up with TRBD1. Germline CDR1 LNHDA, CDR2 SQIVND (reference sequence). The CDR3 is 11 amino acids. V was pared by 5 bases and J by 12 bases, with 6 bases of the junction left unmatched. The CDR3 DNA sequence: TGTGCCAGTAGTGGGACAGCGCGTAACACCTTC. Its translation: CASSGTARNTF.

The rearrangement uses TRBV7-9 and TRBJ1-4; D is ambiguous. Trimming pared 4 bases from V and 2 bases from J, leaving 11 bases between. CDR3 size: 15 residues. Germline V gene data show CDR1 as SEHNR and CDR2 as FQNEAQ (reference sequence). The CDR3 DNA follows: TGTGCCAGCAGCTCCTCCGCCGGCACTAATGAAAAACTGTTTTTT. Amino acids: CASSSSAGTNEKLFF.

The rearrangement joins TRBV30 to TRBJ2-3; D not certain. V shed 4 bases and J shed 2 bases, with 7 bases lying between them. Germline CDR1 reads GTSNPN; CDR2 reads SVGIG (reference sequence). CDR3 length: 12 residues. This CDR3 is CAWKIYTDTQYF. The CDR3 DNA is TGTGCCTGGAAGATCTACACAGATACGCAGTATTTT.

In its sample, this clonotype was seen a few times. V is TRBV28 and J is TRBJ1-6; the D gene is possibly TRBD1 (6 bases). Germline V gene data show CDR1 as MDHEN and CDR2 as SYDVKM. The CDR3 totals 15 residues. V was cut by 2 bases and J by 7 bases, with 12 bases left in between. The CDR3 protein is CASSLVQGVNSPLHF. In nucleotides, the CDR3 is TGTGCCAGCAGTTTAGTACAGGGTGTGAATTCACCCCTCCACTTT.

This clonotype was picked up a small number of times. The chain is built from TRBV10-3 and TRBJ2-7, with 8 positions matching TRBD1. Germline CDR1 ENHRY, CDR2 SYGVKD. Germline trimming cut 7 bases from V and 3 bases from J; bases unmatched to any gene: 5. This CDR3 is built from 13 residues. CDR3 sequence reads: CAITRDRNYEQYF. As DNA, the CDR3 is TGTGCCATCACCCGGGACAGGAACTACGAGCAGTACTTC.

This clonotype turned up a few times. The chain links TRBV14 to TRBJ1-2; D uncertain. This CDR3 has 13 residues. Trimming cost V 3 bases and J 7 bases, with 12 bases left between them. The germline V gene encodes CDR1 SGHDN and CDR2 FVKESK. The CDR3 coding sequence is TGTGCCAGCAGCCAGTCGGGGTTGGCTGGCTACACCTTC. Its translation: CASSQSGLAGYTF.

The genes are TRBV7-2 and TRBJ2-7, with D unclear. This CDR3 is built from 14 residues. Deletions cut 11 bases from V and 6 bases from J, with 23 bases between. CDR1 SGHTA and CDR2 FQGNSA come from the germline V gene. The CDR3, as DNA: TGTGCCCGCGATGGTGGGTCCCCTCAATCCGAGCAGTACTTC. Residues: CARDGGSPQSEQYF.

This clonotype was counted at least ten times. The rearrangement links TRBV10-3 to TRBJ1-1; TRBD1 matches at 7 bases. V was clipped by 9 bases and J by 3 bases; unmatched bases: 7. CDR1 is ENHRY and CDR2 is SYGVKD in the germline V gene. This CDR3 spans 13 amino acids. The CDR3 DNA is TGTGCCATGAGACAGGGCCAAGACACTGAAGCTTTCTTT. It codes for CAMRQGQDTEAFF.

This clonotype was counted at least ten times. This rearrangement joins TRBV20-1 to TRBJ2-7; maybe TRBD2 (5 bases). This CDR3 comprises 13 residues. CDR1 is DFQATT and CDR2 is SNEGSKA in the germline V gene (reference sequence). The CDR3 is CSAGEHPFYEQYF. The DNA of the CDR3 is TGCAGCGCCGGGGAGCACCCCTTTTACGAGCAGTACTTC.

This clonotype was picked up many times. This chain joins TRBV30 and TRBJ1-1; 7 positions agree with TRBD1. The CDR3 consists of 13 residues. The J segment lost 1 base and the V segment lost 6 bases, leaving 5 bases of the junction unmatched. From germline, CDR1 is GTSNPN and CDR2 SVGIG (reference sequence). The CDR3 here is CACQGQTNTEAFF. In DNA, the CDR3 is TGTGCCTGCCAGGGACAGACGAACACTGAAGCTTTCTTT.

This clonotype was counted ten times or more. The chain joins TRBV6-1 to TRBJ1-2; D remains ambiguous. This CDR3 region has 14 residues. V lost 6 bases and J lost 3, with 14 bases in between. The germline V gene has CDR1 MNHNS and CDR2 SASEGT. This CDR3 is CASRPRTDYYGYTF. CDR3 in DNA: TGTGCCAGCAGACCCCGGACGGATTACTATGGCTACACCTTC.

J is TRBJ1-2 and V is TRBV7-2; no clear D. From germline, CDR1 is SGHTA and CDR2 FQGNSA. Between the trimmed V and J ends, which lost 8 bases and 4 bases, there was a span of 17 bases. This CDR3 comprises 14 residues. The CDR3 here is CTSESGRELYGYTF. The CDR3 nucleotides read TGTACCAGCGAGTCTGGAAGAGAGCTCTATGGCTACACCTTC.

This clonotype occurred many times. The CDR3 reads CSAPRANTEAFF. CDR3 coding DNA: TGCAGTGCGCCCAGGGCAAACACTGAAGCTTTCTTT. V gene TRBV20-1 combines with J gene TRBJ1-1; TRBD1 might be the D (5 bases). The CDR3 runs to 12 residues. Germline values: CDR1 DFQATT, CDR2 SNEGSKA (reference sequence). Trimming removed 6 bases at V and 2 bases at J, with 10 bases between.

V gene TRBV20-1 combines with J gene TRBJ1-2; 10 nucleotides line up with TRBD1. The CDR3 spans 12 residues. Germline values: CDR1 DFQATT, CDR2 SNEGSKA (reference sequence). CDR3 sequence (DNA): TGCAGCGCGACGGGACAGGGGCATGGCTACACCTTC. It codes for CSATGQGHGYTF.

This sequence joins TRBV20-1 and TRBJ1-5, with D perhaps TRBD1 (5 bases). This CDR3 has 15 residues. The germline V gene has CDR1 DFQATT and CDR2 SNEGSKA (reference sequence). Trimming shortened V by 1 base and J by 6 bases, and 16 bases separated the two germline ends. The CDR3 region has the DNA TGCAGTGCTAGAGCGTTTGGTGGAGGGGCTCAGCCCCAGCATTTT. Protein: CSARAFGGGAQPQHF.

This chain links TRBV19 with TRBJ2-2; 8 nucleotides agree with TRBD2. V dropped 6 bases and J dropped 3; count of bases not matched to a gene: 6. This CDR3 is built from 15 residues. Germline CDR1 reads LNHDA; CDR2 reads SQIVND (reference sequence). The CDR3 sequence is CASREREWYTGELFF. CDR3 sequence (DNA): TGTGCCAGTAGGGAGCGGGAGTGGTACACCGGGGAGCTGTTTTTT.

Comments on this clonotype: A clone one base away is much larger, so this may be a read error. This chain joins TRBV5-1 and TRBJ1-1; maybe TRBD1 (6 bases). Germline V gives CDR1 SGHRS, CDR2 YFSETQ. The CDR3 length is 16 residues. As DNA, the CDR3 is TGCGCCAGCAGCCTTCGTCCCGGGACATCTAACACTAAAGCTTTCTTT. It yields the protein CASSLRPGTSNTKAFF.

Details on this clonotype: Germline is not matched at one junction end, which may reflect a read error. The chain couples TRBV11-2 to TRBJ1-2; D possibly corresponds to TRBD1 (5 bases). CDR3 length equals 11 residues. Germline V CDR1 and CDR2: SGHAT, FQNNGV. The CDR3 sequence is CASSLWPGIAF. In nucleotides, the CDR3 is TGTGCCAGCAGCTTATGGCCAGGGATCGCCTTC.

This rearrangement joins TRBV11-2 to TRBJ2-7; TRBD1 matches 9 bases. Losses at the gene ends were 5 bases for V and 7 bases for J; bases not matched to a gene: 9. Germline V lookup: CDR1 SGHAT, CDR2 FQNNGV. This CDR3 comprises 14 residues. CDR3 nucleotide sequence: TGTGCCAGCAGCGTGGACAGGGGTAGCGGAGAGCAGTACTTC. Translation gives CASSVDRGSGEQYF.

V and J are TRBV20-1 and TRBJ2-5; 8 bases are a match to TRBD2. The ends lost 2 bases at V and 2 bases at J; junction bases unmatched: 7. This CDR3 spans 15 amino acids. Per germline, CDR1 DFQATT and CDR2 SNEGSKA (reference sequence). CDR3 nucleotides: TGCAGTGCTAGAAGCGGGAGCGATGTACAAGAGACCCAGTACTTC. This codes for CSARSGSDVQETQYF.

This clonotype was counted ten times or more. The CDR3 protein is CASRRGARRPTEAFF. CDR3 nucleotide sequence: TGTGCCAGCAGGCGGGGGGCCAGGCGCCCCACTGAAGCTTTCTTT. This sequence joins TRBV12-3 or TRBV12-4 and TRBJ1-1; maybe TRBD1 (6 bases). The CDR3 consists of 15 residues. V was clipped by 6 bases and J by 4 bases, with 18 bases between them.

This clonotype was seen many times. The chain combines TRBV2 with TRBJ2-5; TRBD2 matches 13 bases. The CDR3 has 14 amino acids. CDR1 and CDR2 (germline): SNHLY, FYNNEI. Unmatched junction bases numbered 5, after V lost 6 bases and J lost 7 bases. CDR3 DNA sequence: TGTGCCAGCAGACTAGCGGGAGGGCCTGGGACCCAGTACTTC. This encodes CASRLAGGPGTQYF.

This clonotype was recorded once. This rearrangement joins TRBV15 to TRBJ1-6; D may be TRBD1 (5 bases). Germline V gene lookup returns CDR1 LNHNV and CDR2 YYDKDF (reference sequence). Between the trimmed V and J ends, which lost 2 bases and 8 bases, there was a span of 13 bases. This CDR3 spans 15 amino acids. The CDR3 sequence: CATSRPGGDDSPLHF. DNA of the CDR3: TGTGCCACCAGCAGACCCGGCGGGGACGATTCACCCCTCCACTTT. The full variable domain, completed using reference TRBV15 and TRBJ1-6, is DAMVIQNPRYQVTQFGKPVTLSCSQTLNHNVMYWYQQKSSQAPKLLFHYYDKDFNNEADTPDNFQSRRPNTSFCFLDIRSPGLGDTAMYLCATSRPGGDDSPLHFGNGTRLTVT.

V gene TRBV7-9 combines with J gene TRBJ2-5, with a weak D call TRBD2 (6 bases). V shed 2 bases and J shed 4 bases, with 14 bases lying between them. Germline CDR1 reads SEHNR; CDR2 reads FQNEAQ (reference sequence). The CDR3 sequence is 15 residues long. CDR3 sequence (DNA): TGTGCCAGCAGCTTAAATGGTCTAGCGCGAGAGACCCAGTACTTC. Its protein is CASSLNGLARETQYF. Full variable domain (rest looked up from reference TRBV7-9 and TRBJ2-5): DTGVSQNPRHKITKRGQNVTFRCDPISEHNRLYWYRQTLGQGPEFLTYFQNEAQLEKSRLLSDRFSAERPKGSFSTLEIQRTEQGDSAMYLCASSLNGLARETQYFGPGTRLLVL.

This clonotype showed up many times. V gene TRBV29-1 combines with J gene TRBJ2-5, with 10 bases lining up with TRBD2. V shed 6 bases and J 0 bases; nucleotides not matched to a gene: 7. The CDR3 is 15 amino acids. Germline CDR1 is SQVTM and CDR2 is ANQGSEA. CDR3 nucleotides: TGCAGCGTCGACCGAGCGGGAGGGAACCAAGAGACCCAGTACTTC. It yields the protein CSVDRAGGNQETQYF.

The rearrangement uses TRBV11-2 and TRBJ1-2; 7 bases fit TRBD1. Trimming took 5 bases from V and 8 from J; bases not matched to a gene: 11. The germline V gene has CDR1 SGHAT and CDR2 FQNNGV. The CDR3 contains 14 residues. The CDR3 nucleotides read TGTGCCAGCAGCCACGGCTCGTACAGGGGAGGCTACACCTTC. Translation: CASSHGSYRGGYTF.